Below are 20 T cell receptor beta chains sequenced from a single sample in a study of blood T cells in healthy people across ages. Primed by a sample-barcoded 5' primer and a J-beta primer mix, a second PCR proceeded for roughly 7 to 11 cycles. One entry per CDR3 protein results from TCRdb running MiXCR on the 5' RACE reads. The sample shows about 1.6 million distinct CDR3 sequences, about 35% of them seen only once. Sequencing used blood. All receptors come from a woman in her thirties in good health.

Regarding this clonotype: This could be a read error, since a much larger clone is one nucleotide away. The V call is TRBV7-3, the J call TRBJ1-1; tentative D call: TRBD1 (6 bases). This CDR3 has 12 amino acids. Germline assignment: CDR1 SGHTA and CDR2 FQGTGA. The DNA of the CDR3 is TGTGCCAGCATCTTAAGAGGGGGGGAAGCTTTCTTT. This sequence encodes CASILRGGEAFF.

The sample holds a few counts of this clonotype. J is TRBJ2-3 and V is TRBV20-1; D gene ambiguous. The germline gives CDR1 DFQATT, CDR2 SNEGSKA (reference sequence). V was shortened by 1 base and J by 1 base, with 6 bases between the two germline ends. CDR3 length: 13 residues. CDR3 DNA sequence: TGCAGTGCTAGAGTCATAGGCACAGATACGCAGTATTTT. It codes for CSARVIGTDTQYF.

In this sample, this clonotype turned up a few times. The chain has TRBV3-1 and TRBJ1-2; no clear D gene. The V gene lost 0 bases and the J gene lost 0 bases, with 14 bases spanning the gap. Germline values: CDR1 LGHDT, CDR2 YNNKEL (reference sequence). The CDR3 consists of 17 residues. For the CDR3, the DNA is TGTGCCAGCAGCCAAGATTTCGGTTCAGGAGCTAACTATGGCTACACCTTC. Translating gives CASSQDFGSGANYGYTF.

As for this clonotype: The junction and the germline gene differ at one end; a read error may be behind it. The V call is TRBV5-1, the J call TRBJ2-7; no firm D call. Germline lookup yields CDR1 SGHRS and CDR2 YFSETQ. The CDR3 is 10 residues long. In DNA, the CDR3 is TGTCGGTACGTGGGCTACGAGCAGTACTTC. It translates to CRYVGYEQYF.

This clonotype occurred a few times. The V gene is TRBV7-9, the J gene TRBJ2-4; tentatively, D is TRBD2 (6 bases). Looked up from germline, CDR1 is SEHNR and CDR2 is FQNEAQ (reference sequence). CDR3 length equals 18 residues. Trimming pared 6 bases from V and 0 bases from J, leaving 21 bases between. In DNA form, the CDR3 reads TGTGCCAGCAGTCTGGGGGGAATCGGAGGTGAAGCCAAAAACATTCAGTACTTC. Protein product: CASSLGGIGGEAKNIQYF.

The CDR3 region has the DNA TGTGCCAGCAGCGTAAATTTGGGGACGCTAGGCACCGGGGAGCTGTTTTTT. It codes for CASSVNLGTLGTGELFF. The chain combines TRBV9 with TRBJ2-2; D might be TRBD1 or TRBD2, each matching 5 bases. V lost 1 base and J lost 4, with 17 bases in between. CDR1 and CDR2 from the germline V gene are SGDLS and YYNGEE. The CDR3 extends over 17 amino acids.

The chain links TRBV7-3 to TRBJ1-1; 7 bases line up with TRBD1. The germline V gene encodes CDR1 SGHTA and CDR2 FQGTGA. The CDR3 covers 14 residues. V lost 5 bases, J lost 4 bases, and 7 bases stayed unmatched. Here the CDR3 DNA reads TGTGCCAGCAGCCCCTCGACAGGGACCACTGAAGCTTTCTTT. Translated: CASSPSTGTTEAFF.

J is TRBJ2-5 and V is TRBV5-6, with D possibly matching TRBD2 (5 bases). CDR3 length: 15 residues. From germline, CDR1 is SGHDT and CDR2 YYEEEE. Trimming removed 2 bases at V and 4 bases at J, with 15 bases between. CDR3 bases: TGTGCCAGCAGCTTAGGAGGCGGCTCGGGAGAGACCCAGTACTTC. This encodes CASSLGGGSGETQYF.

This clonotype was seen more than once but under ten times. The chain combines TRBV28 with TRBJ2-5, with 11 nucleotides matching TRBD2. Trimming removed 1 base from V and 5 bases from J; junction bases left unmatched: 9. Germline CDR1 is MDHEN and CDR2 is SYDVKM. The CDR3 runs to 17 residues. The CDR3 here is CASSLLGLAGGSETQYF. As DNA, the CDR3 is TGTGCCAGCAGTTTATTGGGGCTAGCGGGAGGATCGGAGACCCAGTACTTC.

This clonotype occurred a few times. The chain recombines TRBV5-6 with TRBJ2-7; TRBD1 aligns across 9 bases. The CDR3 is 16 residues long. J gave up 5 bases and V 2 bases, and 11 bases lay outside the gene matches. Germline CDR1 and CDR2: SGHDT and YYEEEE. CDR3 residues: CASSLTTGTGSNEQYF. CDR3 nucleotide sequence: TGTGCCAGCAGCTTAACTACCGGGACAGGGTCTAACGAGCAGTACTTC.

This clonotype occurred once. J is TRBJ1-5 and V is TRBV12-3 or TRBV12-4, with 7 bases matching TRBD1. This CDR3 comprises 14 residues. J was trimmed by 4 bases and V by 11 bases; bases with no gene match: 11. The CDR3 DNA reads TGTGCCTCCCGGGCCGGGACAGAGAATCAGCCCCAGCATTTT. It is translated as CASRAGTENQPQHF.

The chain recombines TRBV12-3 or TRBV12-4 with TRBJ2-5; maybe TRBD2 (6 bases). Trimming stripped 4 bases from V and 2 bases from J, with 11 bases between. This CDR3 contains 14 residues. The DNA for the CDR3 is TGTGCCAGCAGTTGTCGCGGGGTGCAAGAGACCCAGTACTTC. This gives the protein CASSCRGVQETQYF.

V and J are TRBV5-1 and TRBJ2-1, with no clear D. Germline CDR1 reads SGHRS; CDR2 reads YFSETQ. Deletions cut 5 bases from V and 4 bases from J, with 16 bases between. This CDR3 region has 15 residues. The CDR3 spells CASRGDFSNYNEQFF. CDR3 in DNA: TGCGCCAGCAGGGGCGACTTCTCCAATTACAATGAGCAGTTCTTC.

The chain couples TRBV10-1 to TRBJ2-2, with 12 nucleotides matching TRBD2. The CDR3 contains 16 residues. Unmatched junction bases numbered 8, after V lost 6 bases and J lost 6 bases. Germline V CDR1 and CDR2: WNHNN, SYGVQD (reference sequence). This CDR3 reads CASSDPLAGGPGELFF. CDR3 bases: TGCGCCAGCAGCGATCCTCTAGCGGGAGGGCCCGGGGAGCTGTTTTTT.

This clonotype was observed once. The chain is built from TRBV20-1 and TRBJ2-2, with 8 positions matching TRBD2. The CDR3 consists of 16 residues. CDR1 and CDR2 from the germline V gene are DFQATT and SNEGSKA (reference sequence). Trimming cost V 2 bases and J 5 bases; bases outside gene matches: 10. CDR3 sequence reads: CSARLAGRGETGELFF. CDR3 coding DNA: TGCAGTGCTAGACTTGCCGGGCGGGGGGAGACCGGGGAGCTGTTTTTT.

This clonotype was counted between two and nine times. The V call is TRBV5-1, the J call TRBJ1-1; the match to TRBD1 covers 7 bases. Per the germline V gene, CDR1 is SGHRS and CDR2 is YFSETQ. The CDR3 totals 14 residues. V dropped 5 bases and J dropped 1; count of bases not matched to a gene: 5. The CDR3 nucleotides read TGCGCCAGCAGTTCGGGACAGCAGAACACTGAAGCTTTCTTT. It codes for CASSSGQQNTEAFF.

J is TRBJ2-1 and V is TRBV7-8, with no clear D. The CDR3 has 15 residues. CDR1 SGHVS and CDR2 FQNEAQ come from the germline V gene. The ends were cut back, 5 bases at V and 0 bases at J, with 11 bases in the middle. The CDR3 loop reads CASSMDPSSYNEQFF. For the CDR3, the DNA is TGTGCCAGCAGCATGGACCCGAGCTCCTACAATGAGCAGTTCTTC.

J is TRBJ2-3 and V is TRBV28; D is unresolved. The CDR3 totals 15 residues. V lost 7 bases, J lost 3 bases, and 17 bases lay in between. Germline assignment: CDR1 MDHEN and CDR2 SYDVKM. The DNA of the CDR3 is TGTGCCAGCACCCGGGCGCGTCTGATGACAGATACGCAGTATTTT. Residues: CASTRARLMTDTQYF.

This rearrangement joins TRBV5-1 to TRBJ2-5; 8 bases fit TRBD1. Germline V gene lookup returns CDR1 SGHRS and CDR2 YFSETQ. The junction had 18 bases not matched to a gene; V was cut back by 3 bases and J by 11 bases. The CDR3 contains 16 residues. In nucleotides, the CDR3 is TGCGCCAGCAGCTCCACAAAAGGGGCAGGGGGCTACGGGCAGTACTTC. It codes for CASSSTKGAGGYGQYF.

This chain connects TRBV4-1 to TRBJ2-2, with D unclear. V was cut by 7 bases and J by 0 bases, with 6 bases left in between. This CDR3 spans 13 amino acids. Germline CDR1 reads MGHRA; CDR2 reads YSYEKL. The CDR3 sequence is CASIRANTGELFF. The CDR3 DNA is TGCGCCAGCATCCGGGCGAACACCGGGGAGCTGTTTTTT.